This record covers a single T cell receptor (beta chain). This sample is drawn from a study of blood T cell repertoires in COVID-19. CDR1 is MGHRA, CDR2 YSYEKL, per germline. CDR3 length equals 16 residues. V was cut by 0 bases and J by 4 bases, with 13 bases left in between. Authors' analysis steps: Amplification of reference gene primers provided the estimated nucleated cell counts. Measured with immunoSEQ multiplex PCR; TCRdb has only the in-frame clones, and not every one. Clonal size and the V and J genes are those of that table, whereas D and trimming came from the DNA. The sample records 55,000 to 85,000 clones, 90% being singletons.

V usage is TRBV4-1 and J usage is TRBJ1-5; D unresolved. Sequences were obtained from peripheral blood. This TCR derives from a young woman with acute or convalescent COVID-19. The CDR3 DNA sequence: TGCGCCAGCAGCCAAGATACCCGGGATCCTAATCAGCCCCAGCATTTT. Translation: CASSQDTRDPNQPQHF.